These 13 T cell receptor beta chains were all obtained from the same sample, sequenced in a study of blood T cell repertoires in COVID-19. Here immunoSEQ multiplex PCR was the method, and the copy in TCRdb shows in-frame clones only, minus some. The sample holds about 67,000 clones, roughly 89% seen once. Sequencing input: peripheral blood. The origin of the receptors is a woman of 80 years or more with acute or convalescent COVID-19.

The V gene is TRBV5-1, the J gene TRBJ1-5; 7 bases fit TRBD1. V shed 0 bases, J shed 4 bases, and the junction held 4 bases outside the gene matches. The CDR3 consists of 15 residues. Germline V gene sequence: CDR1 SGHRS, CDR2 YFSETQ. The CDR3 here is CASSLEPGGNQPQHF. The DNA for the CDR3 is TGCGCCAGCAGCTTGGAGCCAGGGGGGAATCAGCCCCAGCATTTT. Together with reference TRBV5-1 and TRBJ1-5, the CDR3 gives the full variable domain: KAGVTQTPRYLIKTRGQQVTLSCSPISGHRSVSWYQQTPGQGLQFLFEYFSETQRNKGNFPGRFSGRQFSNSRSEMNVSTLELGDSALYLCASSLEPGGNQPQHFGDGTRLSIL.

The chain joins TRBV11-3 to TRBJ2-1, with 9 bases matching TRBD2. Germline V gives CDR1 SGHNT, CDR2 YENEEA. V lost 5 bases and J lost 6; bases outside the gene matches: 8. The length of the CDR3 is 15 residues. CDR3 residues: CASSPLAGAFNEQFF. In DNA, the CDR3 is TGTGCCAGCAGCCCTTTAGCGGGAGCCTTCAATGAGCAGTTCTTC.

The rearrangement links TRBV7-2 to TRBJ1-1; 9 bases align to TRBD1. Germline V lookup: CDR1 SGHTA, CDR2 FQGNSA. This CDR3 is 15 amino acids long. Trimming at V came to 6 bases and at J to 2 bases, leaving 7 bases not matched to a gene. The CDR3 bases are TGTGCCAGCAGGGTACAGGGGGCGCAAAACACTGAAGCTTTCTTT. It specifies CASRVQGAQNTEAFF. The full variable domain, its missing parts supplied by reference TRBV7-2 and TRBJ1-1, is GAGVSQSPSNKVTEKGKDVELRCDPISGHTALYWYRQSLGQGLEFLIYFQGNSAPDKSGLPSDRFSAERTGGSVSTLTIQRTQQEDSAVYLCASRVQGAQNTEAFFGQGTRLTVV.

The J gene is TRBJ1-2, the V gene TRBV3-1 (or the pseudogene TRBV3-2); 7 nucleotides agree with TRBD1. The CDR3 runs 15 residues. The V and J ends lost 2 bases and 3 bases, in that order; junction bases with no gene match: 6. The germline CDR1 and CDR2 sequences are LGHDT and YNNKEL (reference sequence). CDR3 sequence reads: CASSQSPTGDYGYTF. DNA for the CDR3: TGTGCCAGCAGCCAATCACCTACAGGGGACTATGGCTACACCTTC.

The chain joins TRBV18 to TRBJ2-7; 9 positions match TRBD1. There are 16 residues in the CDR3. Germline V lookup: CDR1 KGHSH, CDR2 LQKENI. Trimming took 2 bases from V and 5 from J; bases not matched to a gene: 10. CDR3 in DNA: TGTGCCAGCTCACCATGGACAGGGGTTGAGCCGGACGAGCAGTACTTC. It is translated as CASSPWTGVEPDEQYF.

The chain carries TRBV4-3 and TRBJ2-5; 8 nucleotides align to TRBD2. The CDR3 is 19 residues long. Germline V gene sequence: CDR1 LGHNA, CDR2 YSLEER. V shed 0 bases, J shed 4 bases, and the junction held 16 bases outside the gene matches. Here the CDR3 reads CASSQDLMYGGRRLETQYF. The CDR3, as DNA: TGCGCCAGCAGCCAAGATCTAATGTATGGCGGGAGGCGGCTAGAGACCCAGTACTTC.

The CDR3 region has the DNA TGTGCCAGCAGCAAAGGTTATGCGCAGGGGGGATTATATCAGCCCCAGCATTTT. Residues: CASSKGYAQGGLYQPQHF. The chain carries TRBV21-1 and TRBJ1-5; the DNA was not compared with TRBD1, the D call given in the table. TRBV21-1 is classified as a pseudogene. This CDR3 has 18 amino acids.

The chain combines TRBV12-2 with TRBJ1-3; the table's D call of TRBD1 was not tested on the DNA. TRBV12-2 is labeled a pseudogene. This CDR3 is built from 19 residues. CDR3 in amino acids: CASRLEKGQGKAYGNTIYF. The CDR3 DNA reads as TGTGCAAGTCGCTTAGAGAAGGGTCAGGGGAAAGCGTATGGAAACACCATATATTTT.

The chain couples TRBV7-9 to TRBJ2-2; 7 bases map to TRBD1. The V segment lost 4 bases and the J segment 6 bases; nucleotides outside the gene matches: 5. The CDR3 is made up of 14 amino acids. Germline CDR1 reads SEHNR; CDR2 reads FQNEAQ (reference sequence). Here the CDR3 reads CASSSLGQAGELFF. CDR3 in DNA: TGTGCCAGCAGCTCCCTCGGACAGGCCGGGGAGCTGTTTTTT.

This chain connects TRBV5-6 to TRBJ1-1; TRBD1 agrees at 7 bases. This CDR3 contains 14 residues. CDR1 and CDR2 from the germline V gene are SGHDT and YYEEEE. V was pared by 5 bases and J by 6 bases, with 10 bases of the junction left unmatched. The CDR3 reads CASRHRGPGAEAFF. CDR3 nucleotides: TGTGCCAGCAGGCACAGGGGCCCTGGGGCTGAAGCTTTCTTT.

The chain joins TRBV5-1 to TRBJ1-4; 10 bases align to TRBD1. The V gene end was trimmed by 4 bases and the J gene end by 7 bases; junction bases not matched to a gene: 7. This CDR3 has 15 residues. Germline loops: CDR1 SGHRS, CDR2 YFSETQ. For the CDR3, the DNA is TGCGCCAGCAGCGCGTGGGGGACAGGGGTTGAAAAACTGTTTTTT. This encodes CASSAWGTGVEKLFF.

The chain has TRBV19 and TRBJ2-3; D is perhaps TRBD1 (5 bases). V lost 0 bases and J 3 bases, leaving 19 bases between the germline ends. Germline V gene data show CDR1 as LNHDA and CDR2 as SQIVND (reference sequence). The CDR3 covers 18 residues. CDR3 region: CASSIDGMVGVGTDTQYF. CDR3 nucleotide sequence: TGTGCCAGTAGTATAGATGGTATGGTAGGGGTTGGGACAGATACGCAGTATTTT.

V is TRBV28 and J is TRBJ2-7; maybe TRBD2 (7 bases). V was cut by 7 bases and J by 4 bases, with 11 bases left in between. Per germline, CDR1 MDHEN and CDR2 SYDVKM. This CDR3 is 12 amino acids long. The CDR3: CASIGGLYEQYF. The CDR3 nucleotides read TGTGCCAGCATCGGGGGGCTATACGAGCAGTACTTC.